This T cell receptor (beta chain) appears in the sequencing data of a study of control samples from healthy donors and cancer patients. This clone has more than one count but fewer than ten. The CDR3 runs 14 residues. V was trimmed by 4 bases and J by 0 bases, leaving 4 bases between them. CDR1 is LNHNV and CDR2 is YYDKDF in the germline V gene (reference sequence). Data came from immunoSEQ multiplex PCR; TCRdb stores just in-frame clones and leaves some out. The sample has around 52,000 clones; 80% to 95% are singletons. The TCR was taken from a man under 40 with colorectal cancer. The material sequenced was PBMCs. V and J are TRBV15 and TRBJ2-6, with no clear D. The CDR3 DNA reads TGTGCCACCAGCACCACCTCTGGGGCCAACGTCCTGACTTTC. This translates into CATSTTSGANVLTF.